A selection of T cell receptor beta chains follows, all from one sample in a study of PD-L1 blockade in urothelial cancer. Generated by immunoSEQ multiplex PCR, the TCRdb table keeps only in-frame clones and is missing some. This sample carries around 86,000 clones, 70% to 90% of them seen once, and the ten largest clones take about 6.2%. Source: PBMCs, taken around atezolizumab (anti-PD-L1) treatment. All receptors come from a man aged 35 to 55 with urothelial cancer. Each CDR3 is given with its conserved first and last residue. A D gene is named only where the DNA matches it firmly. Clone size is not always given. Where it is, it says once, few, many or a class for expanded clones.

V	J	length	D	size	DNA	CDR3
TRBV5-1	TRBJ1-4	15	.	.	TGCGCCAGCAGCTCTCGGGGGAGGACTAATGAAAAACTGTTTTTT	CASSSRGRTNEKLFF
TRBV7-9	TRBJ2-7	14	TRBD1	few	TGTGCCAGCAGCAACCGACAGGGGGGGCACGAGCAGTACTTC	CASSNRQGGHEQYF
TRBV28	TRBJ1-1	13	.	.	TGTGCCAGCAGTGGGGGGTCGGAAACTGAAGCTTTCTTT	CASSGGSETEAFF
TRBV7-3	TRBJ2-7	13	.	.	TGTGCCAGCAGCTCTGGGGGGTTCGACGAGCAGTACTTC	CASSSGGFDEQYF
TRBV1	TRBJ2-2	24	.	.	TGCACCAGCAGCCAAGATTACCTAGAAAGGCGGGATCAGCGGCCTAAAATGAACACCGGGGAGCTGTTTTTT	CTSSQDYLERRDQRPKMNTGELFF
TRBV20-1	TRBJ2-5	11	.	few	TGCAGTGCTAGAGCCGGAGAGACCCAGTACTTC	CSARAGETQYF
TRBV29-1	TRBJ2-3	13	.	.	TGCAGCGTCGAGGCTGGGGGCGGAGATACGCAGTATTTT	CSVEAGGGDTQYF
TRBV6-1	TRBJ1-1	13	.	few	TGTGCCAGTGCCCGCGCAGGGAACACTGAAGCTTTCTTT	CASARAGNTEAFF
TRBV7-9	TRBJ2-3	15	TRBD2	.	TGTGCCAGCACCTTACTAGCGGGAGGGACAGATACGCAGTATTTT	CASTLLAGGTDTQYF
TRBV28	TRBJ1-1	14	.	few	TGTGCCAGCACCCCCCCGGGTAGGAACACTGAAGCTTTCTTT	CASTPPGRNTEAFF
TRBV4-2	TRBJ2-3	11	TRBD2	.	TGTGCCAGCAAAATCGGGGGGACGCAGTATTTT	CASKIGGTQYF
TRBV5-1	TRBJ2-5	20	TRBD2	.	TGCGCCAGCAGCTTGGGGGGAGGGGTACTCGGGACTAGCGGCAAAGAGACCCAGTACTTC	CASSLGGGVLGTSGKETQYF
TRBV30	TRBJ2-3	12	.	.	TGTGCCTGGAGGGAGCTGCAAACGACGCAGTATTTT	CAWRELQTTQYF
TRBV6-5	TRBJ1-5	14	TRBD1	.	TGTGCCAGCAGTAGACAGGGTTCGGGGGAGCCCCAGCATTTT	CASSRQGSGEPQHF
TRBV7-2	TRBJ1-2	13	.	.	TGTGCCAGCAGCTCCTCCGGGTCCTATGGCTACACCTTC	CASSSSGSYGYTF
TRBV5-4	TRBJ2-3	14	.	.	TGTGCCAGCAGCTATAGCCCTAGCACAGATACGCAGTATTTT	CASSYSPSTDTQYF
TRBV19	TRBJ1-1	14	TRBD1	.	TGTGCCAGCGACCCCGGGACAGAGAACACTGAAGCTTTCTTT	CASDPGTENTEAFF
TRBV4-1	TRBJ1-2	16	.	.	TGCGCCAGCAGCCAAGAGGATCGGGGGGCGGAGGATGGCTACACCTTC	CASSQEDRGAEDGYTF
TRBV4-1	TRBJ2-3	16	TRBD2	.	TGCGCCAGCAGCCAAGGATTGAGGGAGGGCCCAGATACGCAGTATTTT	CASSQGLREGPDTQYF
TRBV11-2	TRBJ1-1	18	.	.	TGTGCCAGCAGCTTCATGGATCACACCCCATGGAGGGACACTGAAGCTTTCTTT	CASSFMDHTPWRDTEAFF
TRBV29-1	TRBJ2-5	14	TRBD1	.	TGCAGCGTGTTTCCGGGACAGGGTAAAGAGACCCAGTACTTC	CSVFPGQGKETQYF
TRBV11-2	TRBJ2-1	14	TRBD2	.	TGTGCCAGCAGCCCGAGGGGAGGGGTAGGAGAGCAGTTCTTC	CASSPRGGVGEQFF
TRBV10-1	TRBJ2-7	14	.	.	TGCGCCAGCGGGGTGGAGGCAGGGGCATACGAGCAGTACTTC	CASGVEAGAYEQYF
TRBV7-2	TRBJ2-5	15	.	.	TGTGCCAGCAGCTTGGGTGGAGGCCCCCAAGAGACCCAGTACTTC	CASSLGGGPQETQYF
TRBV27	TRBJ2-1	14	.	.	TGTGCCAGCAGTTTCGTTGGTCGGGGAGATGAGCAGTTCTTC	CASSFVGRGDEQFF
TRBV28	TRBJ2-5	15	.	.	TGTGCCAGCATGGGGGCGGGGAGGGCCCAAGAGACCCAGTACTTC	CASMGAGRAQETQYF
TRBV7-2	TRBJ2-1	14	TRBD2	.	TGTGCCAGCAGCCCGAGGACTAGCGGGAGTGAGCAGTTCTTC	CASSPRTSGSEQFF
TRBV11-2	TRBJ2-7	14	TRBD2	.	TGTGCCAGCAGCTTCTCTTGGGAGGGTTACGAGCAGTACTTC	CASSFSWEGYEQYF
TRBV20-1	TRBJ2-5	11	.	once	TGCAGTGCTAGTCGGGTCGAGACCCAGTACTTC	CSASRVETQYF
TRBV7-6	TRBJ2-5	18	TRBD2	.	TGTGCCAGCAGCTTAGTAATGGGTCTAGCGGGGAGCGGGGAGACCCAGTACTTC	CASSLVMGLAGSGETQYF
TRBV30	TRBJ1-2	11	.	.	TGTGCCTCCGTACTTTTTTCGGTCCACACCTTC	CASVLFSVHTF